The clone carrying this T cell receptor (beta chain) was detected once. Its antigen is not identified. At sampling all donors were nominally healthy, likely with unrecorded immune exposures. This specimen belongs to a study of cytomegalovirus exposure and HLA in healthy donors. Looking at the study overall: From 150 million to 200 million T cells, an earlier analysis saw 110 million or so unique TCR beta sequences.

Study-wide points: Presence/absence analyses assumed roughly uniform sequencing depth across donors. Several top significant clusters appeared, in a later analysis, to be linked to common viral pathogens.

V dropped 5 bases and J dropped 5; count of bases not matched to a gene: 8. CDR1 SEHNR and CDR2 FQNEAQ come from the germline V gene (reference sequence). The CDR3 sequence is 14 residues long. Primers: 60 Vbeta forward and 13 Jbeta reverse. Using immunoSEQ multiplex PCR, the repertoire was profiled, and TCRdb retains in-frame clones only, with some absent. The sample has roughly 110,000 clones; 70% to 85% are singletons. The chain carries TRBV7-9 and TRBJ2-5; TRBD2 matches at 7 bases. The receptor was derived from a woman aged 40 to 50 in good health and CMV-seropositive. The specimen was PBMCs. The CDR3 nucleotides are TGTGCCAGCAGCGATAGTCGGGGAGGGGAGACCCAGTACTTC. This translates into CASSDSRGGETQYF.